In this sample, the clone carrying this TCR beta chain turned up a few times. This specimen comes from a study of T cells in Graves' hyperthyroidism and ophthalmopathy. This CDR3 has 14 residues. Germline CDR1 reads SGHDT; CDR2 reads YYEEEE. Trimming stripped 1 base from V and 4 bases from J, with 11 bases between. It was RNA transcripts that yielded the amplified TCR beta CDR3 regions. Initially, a first-round RT-PCR of the TCR CDR3 employed the HTBI primer set. TCRdb re-called the multiplex PCR reads through MiXCR, storing one row per CDR3 protein. The repertoire holds roughly 630,000 distinct CDR3 sequences, 15% to 18% seen once, with about 7% in the top ten.

Sequencing was performed on blood. The chain has TRBV5-6 and TRBJ2-5; D gene unclear. This TCR derives from a woman aged 25-40 years with Graves' hyperthyroidism. The CDR3 spells CASSLITVSETQYF. DNA of the CDR3: TGTGCCAGCAGCTTGATCACAGTGTCAGAGACCCAGTACTTC.